These 22 T cell receptor beta chains came from one sample sequenced in a study of regulatory T cells in long-lasting Graves disease. Time point indicated: newly diagnosed GD, antithyroid drugs for less than 3 months. Isolated PBMC RNA provided the starting material for the TCR library. Relying on iRepertoire HTBI primers and Arm-PCR of CDR3 regions, the team built TCR beta libraries. TCRdb re-called the multiplex PCR reads with MiXCR, one entry per CDR3 protein. The table records hundreds of thousands of distinct CDR3 sequences, about 16% of them present only once. Another study also made use of these data, one on T cells in Graves' hyperthyroidism and ophthalmopathy.

Material: peripheral blood mononuclear cells (PBMCs), obtained at new diagnosis, from a patient treated with antithyroid drugs. The receptors were gathered from a woman aged 25 to 39 with Graves disease.

At least ten counts were recorded for this clonotype. At one of its ends the junction is not consistent with the germline gene, which may arise from a read error. The rearrangement joins TRBV3-1 to TRBJ1-4; D unresolved. Germline V CDR1 and CDR2: LGHDT, YNNKEL (reference sequence). The CDR3 has 13 amino acids. CDR3 sequence reads: CASSQDGSSTPRF. The CDR3 nucleotides read TGTGCCAGCAGCCAAGATGGATCGAGTACCCCCAGGTTT.

The chain is built from TRBV4-1 and TRBJ2-1; TRBD2 agrees at 11 bases. The CDR3 covers 15 residues. From germline, CDR1 is MGHRA and CDR2 YSYEKL. J was trimmed by 8 bases and V by 3 bases; bases with no gene match: 6. The CDR3 protein is CASSHRTSGLDEQFF. The CDR3 DNA sequence: TGCGCCAGCAGCCACAGGACTAGCGGGTTAGATGAGCAGTTCTTC.

Regarding this clonotype: Since a much larger clone is just one base distant, this may be a read error. The CDR3 loop reads CARSPIGGSEFIF. The CDR3 DNA reads TGTGCCCGGAGTCCAATCGGCGGCAGTGAGTTCATTTTC. The V and J genes are TRBV30 and TRBJ2-7; no clear D. This CDR3 region has 13 residues. CDR1 and CDR2 (germline): GTSNPN, SVGIG (reference sequence).

This clonotype has only a few counts. This sequence joins TRBV6-1 and TRBJ2-2, with 13 bases lining up with TRBD2. V shed 10 bases and J 4 bases; nucleotides not matched to a gene: 3. The CDR3 is 14 amino acids. Germline CDR1 reads MNHNS; CDR2 reads SASEGT. The CDR3 nucleotides read TGTGCCACACGGACTAGCGGGAGCACCGGGGAGCTGTTTTTT. Its translation is CATRTSGSTGELFF.

J is TRBJ2-7 and V is TRBV11-1, with 7 positions matching TRBD2. The length of the CDR3 is 15 residues. Trimming took 6 bases from V and 3 from J; bases not matched to a gene: 11. Germline CDR1 SGHAT, CDR2 FQDESV (reference sequence). CDR3 sequence reads: CASRALGGTHYEQYF. In nucleotides, the CDR3 is TGTGCCAGCAGAGCGTTGGGGGGGACTCACTACGAGCAGTACTTC.

V usage is TRBV19 and J usage is TRBJ1-1; D perhaps matches TRBD1 (5 bases). V was trimmed by 4 bases and J by 1 base, leaving 13 bases between them. This CDR3 spans 15 amino acids. From germline, CDR1 is LNHDA and CDR2 SQIVND (reference sequence). The CDR3 here is CASSTPGRKNTEAFF. In DNA, the CDR3 is TGTGCCAGTAGTACGCCGGGACGGAAGAACACTGAAGCTTTCTTT.

The chain links TRBV11-3 to TRBJ2-1; D is possibly TRBD2 (5 bases). This CDR3 is built from 14 residues. The germline CDR1 and CDR2 sequences are SGHNT and YENEEA. The V end was cut by 5 bases, the J end by 6 bases, with 14 bases between. CDR3 region: CASSRGLERNEQFF. The CDR3 bases are TGTGCCAGCAGCCGGGGTCTGGAACGCAATGAGCAGTTCTTC.

This clonotype was counted many times. The V gene is TRBV2, the J gene TRBJ2-5; TRBD1 matches 7 bases. This CDR3 is 19 amino acids long. The trim removed 3 bases at V and 4 bases at J, leaving 20 bases unmatched. The germline V gene encodes CDR1 SNHLY and CDR2 FYNNEI. CDR3 DNA: TGTGCCAGCAGTGACCCACTAAGGGAGACAGGGACGTTAGCAGAGACCCAGTACTTC. It translates to CASSDPLRETGTLAETQYF. Full variable domain (missing parts from reference TRBV2 and TRBJ2-5): EPEVTQTPSHQVTQMGQEVILRCVPISNHLYFYWYRQILGQKVEFLVSFYNNEISEKSEIFDDQFSVERPDGSNFTLKIRSTKLEDSAMYFCASSDPLRETGTLAETQYFGPGTRLLVL.

The chain is built from TRBV10-3 and TRBJ2-5; a weak D match, TRBD1 (6 bases). Germline lookup yields CDR1 ENHRY and CDR2 SYGVKD. CDR3 length: 11 residues. V lost 3 bases and J 7 bases, leaving 6 bases between the germline ends. This CDR3 is CAISEGGTQYF. The CDR3 DNA follows: TGTGCCATCAGTGAAGGGGGGACCCAGTACTTC.

The gene calls are TRBV5-1 and TRBJ2-5, with D perhaps TRBD1 (5 bases). Germline V gene lookup returns CDR1 SGHRS and CDR2 YFSETQ. Trimming shortened V by 0 bases and J by 7 bases, and 16 bases separated the two germline ends. The CDR3 consists of 15 residues. The CDR3 spells CASSLAPDRQGTQYF. CDR3 bases: TGCGCCAGCAGCTTGGCCCCGGACCGTCAGGGGACCCAGTACTTC.

This clonotype was seen a handful of times. The chain uses TRBV19 and TRBJ1-1; the D is unclear. Trimming pared 5 bases from V and 2 bases from J, leaving 15 bases between. The CDR3 spans 15 residues. The germline V gene encodes CDR1 LNHDA and CDR2 SQIVND (reference sequence). CDR3 in amino acids: CASSLPPGANTEAFF. The CDR3 DNA reads as TGTGCCAGTAGTCTACCCCCGGGAGCTAACACTGAAGCTTTCTTT.

Concerning this clonotype: Because it lacks the conserved phenylalanine or tryptophan at the end, this CDR3 is likely a read error. The gene calls are TRBV28 and TRBJ2-7; D might be TRBD1 (6 bases). The CDR3 extends over 13 amino acids. Germline lookup yields CDR1 MDHEN and CDR2 SYDVKM. V lost 8 bases and J lost 0, with 11 bases in between. The CDR3 nucleotides read TGTGCCAGCCGGGACACATCCTCCTACGAGCAGTACCTC. As protein: CASRDTSSYEQYL.

This clonotype was seen ten or more times. This sequence joins TRBV20-1 and TRBJ1-1; D gene ambiguous. The CDR3 covers 12 residues. V was trimmed by 6 bases and J by 4 bases, leaving 12 bases between them. From germline, CDR1 is DFQATT and CDR2 SNEGSKA (reference sequence). CDR3 in amino acids: CSAPRAATEAFF. The CDR3 DNA reads TGCAGTGCACCTAGGGCCGCCACTGAAGCTTTCTTT.

This sequence joins TRBV28 and TRBJ2-3; 12 positions agree with TRBD2. CDR1 MDHEN and CDR2 SYDVKM come from the germline V gene. The CDR3 totals 16 residues. V shed 5 bases, J shed 2 bases, and the junction held 5 bases outside the gene matches. For the CDR3, the DNA is TGTGCCAGCAGTGGGACTAGCGGGCAGAACACAGATACGCAGTATTTT. As protein: CASSGTSGQNTDTQYF.

The chain couples TRBV7-2 to TRBJ2-1, with 7 bases lining up with TRBD2. The V segment lost 2 bases and the J segment 2 bases; nucleotides outside the gene matches: 3. Germline V gene sequence: CDR1 SGHTA, CDR2 FQGNSA. CDR3 length equals 15 residues. The chain's CDR3 is CASSLRGRAYNEQFF. In nucleotides, the CDR3 is TGTGCCAGCAGCTTACGGGGGAGGGCCTACAATGAGCAGTTCTTC.

Remarks on this clonotype: This clone may be a read error of a much larger clone one base away. The V and J genes are TRBV28 and TRBJ2-5; 8 positions match TRBD2. The trim removed 5 bases at V and 1 base at J, leaving 3 bases unmatched. There are 14 residues in the CDR3. Germline V lookup: CDR1 MDHEN, CDR2 SYDVKM. CDR3 in DNA: TGTGCCAGCAGTGAAGGACTAGCCCAAGAGACCCAGTACTTC. Translation gives CASSEGLAQETQYF. Combining the CDR3 with reference TRBV28 and TRBJ2-5 gives the whole variable domain DVKVTQSSRYLVKRTGEKVFLECVQDMDHENMFWYRQDPGLGLRLIYFSYDVKMKEKGDIPEGYSVSREKKERFSLILESASTNQTSMYLCASSEGLAQETQYFGPGTRLLVL.

This CDR3 reads CASSIGARNEKLFF. The CDR3 DNA sequence: TGTGCCAGTAGCATCGGGGCGAGAAATGAAAAACTGTTTTTT. The V gene is TRBV19, the J gene TRBJ1-4, with D maybe TRBD1 (5 bases). V dropped 6 bases and J dropped 5 bases, with 13 bases sitting between them. The CDR3 consists of 14 residues. Per the germline V gene, CDR1 is LNHDA and CDR2 is SQIVND (reference sequence).

There are many counts of this clonotype. The J gene is TRBJ2-7, the V gene TRBV20-1; 7 positions agree with TRBD2. The CDR3 is 15 residues long. Losses at the gene ends were 1 base for V and 4 bases for J; bases not matched to a gene: 10. Germline V CDR1 and CDR2: DFQATT, SNEGSKA (reference sequence). The CDR3 DNA reads TGCAGTGCTAGAGGAAGTAGCGGGCGGGCTTACGAGCAGTACTTC. Its translation is CSARGSSGRAYEQYF.

The sample holds many counts of this clonotype. The genes are TRBV2 and TRBJ1-1, with D unresolved. This CDR3 has 13 amino acids. The germline gives CDR1 SNHLY, CDR2 FYNNEI. With 6 bases removed from V and 1 base from J, the gap between germline ends came to 9 bases. The CDR3 region is CASRDQPNTEAFF. CDR3 in DNA: TGTGCCAGCAGAGACCAACCGAACACTGAAGCTTTCTTT. Looking up the rest from reference TRBV2 and TRBJ1-1 gives the full variable domain: EPEVTQTPSHQVTQMGQEVILRCVPISNHLYFYWYRQILGQKVEFLVSFYNNEISEKSEIFDDQFSVERPDGSNFTLKIRSTKLEDSAMYFCASRDQPNTEAFFGQGTRLTVV.

This clonotype was counted between two and nine times. This chain connects TRBV20-1 to TRBJ1-5; 7 nucleotides agree with TRBD1. The germline V gene encodes CDR1 DFQATT and CDR2 SNEGSKA (reference sequence). V gave up 0 bases and J gave up 0 bases; unmatched junction bases: 8. The CDR3 runs to 17 residues. DNA of the CDR3: TGCAGTGCTAGAGATAGGGGGCAGGGCTATAGCAATCAGCCCCAGCATTTT. Its translation: CSARDRGQGYSNQPQHF.

This clonotype occurred many times. The rearrangement joins TRBV3-1 to TRBJ2-5; D remains unclear. The assigned J gene may be wrong: the sequence end matches TRBJ2-1 better. CDR1 and CDR2 from the germline V gene are LGHDT and YNNKEL (reference sequence). The CDR3 runs to 13 residues. CDR3 loop: CASSPIIGNEQFF. In DNA form, the CDR3 reads TGTGCCAGCAGCCCTATTATCGGGAATGAGCAGTTCTTC.

This clonotype came up many times. This sequence joins TRBV7-8 and TRBJ2-1; D gene ambiguous. This CDR3 is 12 amino acids long. V lost 1 base, J lost 6 bases, and 4 bases lay in between. Germline V gene lookup returns CDR1 SGHVS and CDR2 FQNEAQ. The CDR3 protein is CASSLVSNEQFF. In DNA, the CDR3 is TGTGCCAGCAGCTTAGTGAGCAATGAGCAGTTCTTC.